A single sample is the source of the 19 T cell receptor beta chains below, sequenced in a study of cytomegalovirus exposure and HLA in healthy donors. The PCR had 60 Vbeta and 13 Jbeta primers. Sequenced by immunoSEQ multiplex PCR; TCRdb stores in-frame clones only, minus some. Of over 100,000 clones in the sample, 70% to 80% were seen once. Sequenced: PBMCs. The receptors shown here come from a female donor in good health and CMV-seropositive.

A note on this clone: The junction does not match germline at one end; this may be a read error. This chain's CDR3 is CSSSLVEDEQFF. The CDR3 DNA is TGTTCCAGCAGCTTAGTTGAGGATGAGCAGTTCTTC. The chain couples TRBV7-9 to TRBJ2-1, with D unresolved. The germline V gene encodes CDR1 SEHNR and CDR2 FQNEAQ (reference sequence). The CDR3 length is 12 residues.

This chain uses TRBV6-1 with TRBJ2-7; TRBD1 is a possible D gene (6 bases). The CDR3 runs to 14 residues. V was pared by 7 bases and J by 3 bases, with 16 bases between. Germline V gene lookup returns CDR1 MNHNS and CDR2 SASEGT. DNA of the CDR3: TGTGCCAGCACCGAATTGGACAGCTTCTACGAGCAGTACTTC. This gives the protein CASTELDSFYEQYF.

This clone was observed once. The rearrangement joins TRBV5-1 to TRBJ2-6; TRBD1 agrees at 11 bases. Germline assignment: CDR1 SGHRS and CDR2 YFSETQ. The CDR3 covers 17 residues. J lost 4 bases, V lost 4 bases, and 7 bases had no gene match. CDR3 in amino acids: CASSGRTGGDGANVLTF. Here the CDR3 DNA reads TGCGCCAGCAGCGGGCGGACAGGGGGCGACGGGGCCAACGTCCTGACTTTC.

This clone appeared a few times. CDR3 region: CASRDKSYEQYF. The CDR3, as DNA: TGTGCCAGCCGGGACAAATCCTACGAGCAGTACTTC. The V and J genes are TRBV19 and TRBJ2-5; a weak D match, TRBD1 (6 bases). The tail of the sequence fits TRBJ2-7 better, so the J call may be wrong. Germline values: CDR1 LNHDA, CDR2 SQIVND (reference sequence). This CDR3 has 12 amino acids.

This sequence joins TRBV6-5 and TRBJ1-5, with D maybe TRBD1 (6 bases). Germline lookup yields CDR1 MNHEY and CDR2 SVGAGI. The V end was cut by 6 bases, the J end by 0 bases, with 12 bases between. The CDR3 extends over 15 amino acids. CDR3 nucleotide sequence: TGTGCCAGCAGAATGGGGGGGCGTAGCAATCAGCCCCAGCATTTT. Amino acid sequence: CASRMGGRSNQPQHF.

The genes are TRBV5-1 and TRBJ1-2; TRBD1 matches at 8 bases. Germline V CDR1 and CDR2: SGHRS, YFSETQ. The CDR3 is made up of 15 amino acids. The V gene end was trimmed by 0 bases and the J gene end by 1 base; junction bases not matched to a gene: 2. The chain's CDR3 is CASSLGQGNNYGYTF. Here the CDR3 DNA reads TGCGCCAGCAGCTTGGGACAGGGGAATAACTATGGCTACACCTTC.

This clone was observed a few times. The chain combines TRBV6-1 with TRBJ2-5; 9 nucleotides match TRBD2. The DNA matches TRBJ2-7 better at its end, which makes the J call doubtful. The CDR3 totals 15 residues. Germline assignment: CDR1 MNHNS and CDR2 SASEGT. CDR3 nucleotides: TGTGCCAGCAGCTTAACTTGGGCTAGCGGGGACGAGCAGTACTTC. Its protein is CASSLTWASGDEQYF.

V is TRBV30 and J is TRBJ2-3; D is possibly TRBD2 (6 bases). The CDR3 has 14 residues. The germline V gene encodes CDR1 GTSNPN and CDR2 SVGIG (reference sequence). V shed 0 bases and J shed 2 bases, with 9 bases lying between them. The CDR3 nucleotides are TGTGCCTGGAGTGTACGGGGGTTCACAGATACGCAGTATTTT. Translating gives CAWSVRGFTDTQYF. Supplemented by reference TRBV30 and TRBJ2-3, the full variable domain reads SQTIHQWPATLVQPVGSPLSLECTVEGTSNPNLYWYRQAAGRGLQLLFYSVGIGQISSEVPQNLSASRPQDRQFILSSKKLLLSDSGFYLCAWSVRGFTDTQYFGPGTRLTVL.

This clone appeared once. V usage is TRBV6-1 and J usage is TRBJ2-7, with D unresolved. V lost 8 bases and J lost 0, with 14 bases in between. The germline V gene has CDR1 MNHNS and CDR2 SASEGT. The CDR3 runs to 14 residues. The CDR3 is CASQPSTPSYEQYF. CDR3 sequence (DNA): TGTGCCAGCCAACCATCTACTCCCTCCTACGAGCAGTACTTC.

This clone was seen more than once but under ten times. This rearrangement joins TRBV20-1 to TRBJ2-1; 7 nucleotides line up with TRBD1. The CDR3 runs 11 residues. Germline-derived CDR1 and CDR2 are DFQATT and SNEGSKA (reference sequence). With V trimmed by 6 bases and J by 7 bases, 3 bases remained unmatched. CDR3 in amino acids: CSAVQGNEQFF. CDR3 sequence (DNA): TGCAGTGCGGTACAGGGGAATGAGCAGTTCTTC.

The genes are TRBV5-1 and TRBJ1-5; 9 bases agree with TRBD1. This CDR3 spans 16 amino acids. Germline V CDR1 and CDR2: SGHRS, YFSETQ. V trimming: 0 bases; J trimming: 1 base; junction bases outside the gene matches: 2. The CDR3 sequence: CASSLGTGASNQPQHF. The CDR3 DNA is TGCGCCAGCAGCTTGGGGACAGGGGCAAGCAATCAGCCCCAGCATTTT.

This clone was observed a single time. The chain couples TRBV5-1 to TRBJ2-2, with D maybe TRBD1 (5 bases). The germline gives CDR1 SGHRS, CDR2 YFSETQ. The V and J ends lost 0 bases and 4 bases respectively, with 13 bases between them. The CDR3 has 16 amino acids. The CDR3 protein is CASSLGSGLGTGELFF. For the CDR3, the DNA is TGCGCCAGCAGCTTGGGTTCAGGGCTTGGCACCGGGGAGCTGTTTTTT.

V gene TRBV5-1 combines with J gene TRBJ1-2; 7 bases line up with TRBD1. The CDR3 extends over 16 amino acids. The junction had 9 bases not matched to a gene; V was cut back by 0 bases and J by 4 bases. CDR1 SGHRS and CDR2 YFSETQ come from the germline V gene. DNA of the CDR3: TGCGCCAGCAGCTTGGAGACCGGGACAGAGGGCTATGGCTACACCTTC. Translation gives CASSLETGTEGYGYTF. Looking up the rest from reference TRBV5-1 and TRBJ1-2 gives the full variable domain: KAGVTQTPRYLIKTRGQQVTLSCSPISGHRSVSWYQQTPGQGLQFLFEYFSETQRNKGNFPGRFSGRQFSNSRSEMNVSTLELGDSALYLCASSLETGTEGYGYTFGSGTRLTVV.

This rearrangement joins TRBV6-1 to TRBJ1-1; D is ambiguous. Germline loops: CDR1 MNHNS, CDR2 SASEGT. The V and J ends lost 0 bases and 0 bases respectively, with 8 bases between them. The CDR3 sequence is 15 residues long. CDR3 loop: CASSEAEVMNTEAFF. DNA for the CDR3: TGTGCCAGCAGTGAAGCGGAGGTAATGAACACTGAAGCTTTCTTT.

V is TRBV7-9 and J is TRBJ1-4; weak D call: TRBD1 (6 bases). V was clipped by 7 bases and J by 8 bases, with 14 bases between them. Germline V lookup: CDR1 SEHNR, CDR2 FQNEAQ (reference sequence). The CDR3 has 13 residues. The CDR3 nucleotides read TGTGCCAGCACCCAACAGGGAGGGGAAAAACTGTTTTTT. Its translation is CASTQQGGEKLFF.

The V and J genes are TRBV2 and TRBJ2-1, with 8 bases identical to TRBD2. V shed 10 bases and J 0 bases; nucleotides not matched to a gene: 5. CDR3 length: 14 amino acids. Looked up from germline, CDR1 is SNHLY and CDR2 is FYNNEI. The chain's CDR3 is CAIERGSSYNEQFF. Written as DNA, the CDR3 is TGTGCCATCGAGCGGGGGAGCTCCTACAATGAGCAGTTCTTC.

V is TRBV28 and J is TRBJ1-3; a weak D match, TRBD1 (6 bases). Trimming cost V 5 bases and J 1 base, with 12 bases left between them. The V gene's germline CDR1 is MDHEN and CDR2 SYDVKM. The CDR3 has 15 amino acids. CDR3 amino acids: CASSDQGTSGNTIYF. The CDR3 nucleotides are TGTGCCAGCAGTGACCAGGGGACGTCTGGAAACACCATATATTTT.

This sequence joins TRBV30 and TRBJ2-7; 7 nucleotides match TRBD1. The J segment lost 6 bases and the V segment lost 2 bases, leaving 4 bases of the junction unmatched. This CDR3 contains 12 residues. The V gene's germline CDR1 is GTSNPN and CDR2 SVGIG (reference sequence). The CDR3 DNA is TGTGCCTGGAGTTCCAACAGGGGCGAGCAGTACTTC. The encoded protein is CAWSSNRGEQYF.

The rearrangement joins TRBV11-2 to TRBJ2-3; no reliable D call. The V and J ends lost 3 bases and 2 bases respectively, with 9 bases between them. The CDR3 is made up of 14 amino acids. The germline CDR1 and CDR2 sequences are SGHAT and FQNNGV. Here the CDR3 DNA reads TGTGCCAGCAGCTTCGAACAATACACAGATACGCAGTATTTT. It yields the protein CASSFEQYTDTQYF.